These 29 T cell receptor beta chains came from one sample sequenced in a study of cytotoxic CD8 clonotypes in ibrutinib-treated CLL. Sequenced by immunoSEQ multiplex PCR; TCRdb stores in-frame clones only, minus some. This table has approximately 100,000 clones, 60% to 80% appearing once. The sequences come from PBMCs, collected after 12 months of ibrutinib treatment. All receptors come from a human donor with chronic lymphocytic leukemia.

This chain links TRBV28 with TRBJ2-4, with TRBD2 identical over 11 bases. The length of the CDR3 is 14 residues. Germline V CDR1 and CDR2: MDHEN, SYDVKM. V was pared by 7 bases and J by 9 bases, with 8 bases of the junction left unmatched. As DNA, the CDR3 is TGTGCCAGCACCGCCCCGGGACTAGCGGCCATTCAGTACTTC. This gives the protein CASTAPGLAAIQYF.

The genes are TRBV19 and TRBJ2-1; TRBD2 matches at 8 bases. The CDR3 loop spans 13 amino acids. CDR1 is LNHDA, CDR2 SQIVND, per germline (reference sequence). The ends lost 8 bases at V and 8 bases at J; junction bases unmatched: 8. Here the CDR3 DNA reads TGTGCCAGTCGGGGGGGCTTAATCGATGAGCAGTTCTTC. It translates to CASRGGLIDEQFF.

V gene TRBV11-3 combines with J gene TRBJ1-3; D not certain. V was shortened by 3 bases and J by 0 bases, with 9 bases between the two germline ends. The V gene's germline CDR1 is SGHNT and CDR2 YENEEA. This CDR3 spans 15 amino acids. The DNA for the CDR3 is TGTGCCAGCAGCTTCTCCCCGGACTCTGGAAACACCATATATTTT. This translates into CASSFSPDSGNTIYF. Full variable domain (missing parts from reference TRBV11-3 and TRBJ1-3): EAGVVQSPRYKIIEKKQPVAFWCNPISGHNTLYWYLQNLGQGPELLIRYENEEAVDDSQLPKDRFSAERLKGVDSTLKIQPAELGDSAVYLCASSFSPDSGNTIYFGEGSWLTVV.

This clone was seen a handful of times. The chain carries TRBV2 and TRBJ2-3; TRBD2 matches at 8 bases. The germline V gene encodes CDR1 SNHLY and CDR2 FYNNEI. Trimming at V came to 6 bases and at J to 4 bases, leaving 12 bases not matched to a gene. The CDR3 totals 16 residues. The DNA for the CDR3 is TGTGCCAGCAGCCTCGGGGTAGCGGGGAATCCAGATACGCAGTATTTT. This codes for CASSLGVAGNPDTQYF.

The chain joins TRBV5-1 to TRBJ1-1; TRBD1 aligns across 8 bases. J was trimmed by 8 bases and V by 0 bases; bases with no gene match: 6. The length of the CDR3 is 14 residues. Germline V CDR1 and CDR2: SGHRS, YFSETQ. The CDR3 here is CASSLGRQGTEAFF. DNA for the CDR3: TGCGCCAGCAGCTTGGGTCGACAGGGGACGGAAGCTTTCTTT.

The gene calls are TRBV14 and TRBJ1-2; 7 nucleotides agree with TRBD1. This CDR3 region has 14 residues. The V gene's germline CDR1 is SGHDN and CDR2 FVKESK. Trimming cost V 1 base and J 7 bases; bases outside gene matches: 6. CDR3 sequence: CASSQGITGVGYTF. As DNA, the CDR3 is TGTGCCAGCAGCCAAGGGATAACAGGGGTTGGCTACACCTTC.

The V gene is TRBV28, the J gene TRBJ2-1; TRBD2 might be the D (7 bases). V was clipped by 3 bases and J by 1 base, with 13 bases between them. CDR3 length: 16 residues. The germline CDR1 and CDR2 sequences are MDHEN and SYDVKM. CDR3 sequence: CASSLGGAMSYNEQFF. In DNA form, the CDR3 reads TGTGCCAGCAGTTTGGGGGGGGCTATGTCCTACAATGAGCAGTTCTTC.

J is TRBJ1-2 and V is TRBV6-5; D possibly corresponds to TRBD1 (5 bases). Germline V gene data show CDR1 as MNHEY and CDR2 as SVGAGI. The CDR3 length is 14 residues. The ends were cut back, 0 bases at V and 2 bases at J, with 7 bases in the middle. CDR3 sequence (DNA): TGTGCCAGCAGTTACTCCAGGGTAAACTATGGCTACACCTTC. It encodes CASSYSRVNYGYTF.

The chain links TRBV7-3 to TRBJ2-3; TRBD2 might be the D (7 bases). The germline gives CDR1 SGHTA, CDR2 FQGTGA. The CDR3 consists of 16 residues. V lost 5 bases to trimming and J lost 3 bases, with 18 bases between them. CDR3 amino acids: CASSPTGRGTTDTQYF. DNA of the CDR3: TGTGCCAGCAGCCCTACAGGGAGGGGAACAACAGATACGCAGTATTTT.

This sequence joins TRBV6-1 and TRBJ2-1; TRBD1 aligns across 7 bases. Germline lookup yields CDR1 MNHNS and CDR2 SASEGT. The junction had 11 bases not matched to a gene; V was cut back by 6 bases and J by 6 bases. CDR3 size: 15 residues. The CDR3 spells CASRSDRVLINEQFF. The CDR3 nucleotides read TGTGCCAGCAGATCCGACAGGGTCCTGATCAATGAGCAGTTCTTC.

Relative to its sample, this clone is medium-sized. The chain carries TRBV5-4 and TRBJ1-1, with unresolved D. CDR3 length: 11 residues. Trimming shortened V by 0 bases and J by 6 bases, and 3 bases separated the two germline ends. CDR1 and CDR2 (germline): SGHNT, YYREEE (reference sequence). This chain's CDR3 is CASSLGPEAFF. The CDR3 nucleotides are TGTGCCAGCAGCTTGGGGCCTGAAGCTTTCTTT.

This clone was picked up many times. V usage is TRBV30 and J usage is TRBJ1-1, with 7 nucleotides matching TRBD1. The CDR3 spans 16 residues. Germline-derived CDR1 and CDR2 are GTSNPN and SVGIG (reference sequence). Losses at the gene ends were 2 bases for V and 1 base for J; bases not matched to a gene: 10. The DNA for the CDR3 is TGTGCCTGGAGTCCGCCTTGGGACAGATCGAACACTGAAGCTTTCTTT. It codes for CAWSPPWDRSNTEAFF.

V is TRBV5-1 and J is TRBJ2-1; 8 bases match TRBD1. CDR3 length: 15 amino acids. Looked up from germline, CDR1 is SGHRS and CDR2 is YFSETQ. V was pared by 3 bases and J by 5 bases, with 7 bases of the junction left unmatched. The CDR3 coding sequence is TGCGCCAGCAGCTCCCGACAGGGGCGCCACAATGAGCAGTTCTTC. This sequence encodes CASSSRQGRHNEQFF.

This sequence joins TRBV2 and TRBJ2-1; 11 positions match TRBD2. After removal of 8 bases from V and 0 bases from J, the junction contained 12 bases not matched to a gene. The CDR3 is made up of 18 amino acids. Germline V lookup: CDR1 SNHLY, CDR2 FYNNEI. CDR3 DNA: TGTGCCAGCGGAACTAGCGGGGGTGTCCTTAGCTCCTACAATGAGCAGTTCTTC. It specifies CASGTSGGVLSSYNEQFF.

The rearrangement uses TRBV6-5 and TRBJ1-4; D gene ambiguous. The CDR3 extends over 13 amino acids. Germline CDR1 reads MNHEY; CDR2 reads SVGAGI. Trimming shortened V by 5 bases and J by 7 bases, and 11 bases separated the two germline ends. DNA for the CDR3: TGTGCCAGCAGTCCCCTTGGTGGTGAAAAACTGTTTTTT. This codes for CASSPLGGEKLFF.

V usage is TRBV9 and J usage is TRBJ2-5, with 10 bases identical to TRBD2. Trimming removed 0 bases from V and 7 bases from J; junction bases left unmatched: 12. This CDR3 comprises 17 residues. Germline V gene lookup returns CDR1 SGDLS and CDR2 YYNGEE. The CDR3 protein is CASSVVSSGGSVGTQYF. CDR3 sequence (DNA): TGTGCCAGCAGCGTAGTGTCTAGCGGGGGCTCTGTTGGGACCCAGTACTTC.

V gene TRBV5-1 combines with J gene TRBJ1-5; weak D call: TRBD1 (6 bases). CDR1 and CDR2 from the germline V gene are SGHRS and YFSETQ. The CDR3 length is 15 residues. Trimming pared 5 bases from V and 4 bases from J, leaving 16 bases between. CDR3: CASRQDDRRNQPQHF. The CDR3 DNA follows: TGCGCCAGCAGACAGGACGACAGGCGAAATCAGCCCCAGCATTTT.

The V and J genes are TRBV29-1 and TRBJ1-5, with D unclear. CDR3 length: 15 residues. The germline V and J ends were trimmed by 2 bases and 0 bases, with 11 bases remaining between them. Looked up from germline, CDR1 is SQVTM and CDR2 is ANQGSEA. The CDR3 here is CSVERSNNSNQPQHF. The CDR3 nucleotides are TGCAGCGTTGAACGCAGTAACAATAGCAATCAGCCCCAGCATTTT.

The chain joins TRBV15 to TRBJ1-1; 9 bases are a match to TRBD1. With 10 bases clipped from V and 5 bases from J, the junction kept 11 bases outside the gene matches. This CDR3 has 14 residues. Germline V gives CDR1 LNHNV, CDR2 YYDKDF (reference sequence). The CDR3 loop is CAIGSGTGSTEAFF. CDR3 coding DNA: TGTGCCATCGGGTCGGGGACAGGGAGTACTGAAGCTTTCTTT.

In its sample, this clone was seen a few times. The J gene is TRBJ1-6, the V gene TRBV2; no clear D. V was pared by 6 bases and J by 7 bases, with 13 bases between. There are 14 residues in the CDR3. The V gene's germline CDR1 is SNHLY and CDR2 FYNNEI. In DNA form, the CDR3 reads TGTGCCAGCAGCCAAAGCTCCGTGAATTCACCCCTCCACTTT. Encoded protein: CASSQSSVNSPLHF.

V gene TRBV28 combines with J gene TRBJ1-2; D is possibly TRBD1 (5 bases). The CDR3 consists of 14 residues. Germline CDR1 and CDR2: MDHEN and SYDVKM. The ends were cut back, 4 bases at V and 5 bases at J, with 14 bases in the middle. The CDR3 loop reads CASSSGDAYYGYTF. The CDR3 nucleotides read TGTGCCAGCAGTTCCGGGGACGCCTATTATGGCTACACCTTC.

This clone was seen a single time. V gene TRBV6-5 combines with J gene TRBJ2-7, with 7 positions matching TRBD2. Per germline, CDR1 MNHEY and CDR2 SVGAGI. V was clipped by 5 bases and J by 8 bases; unmatched bases: 6. This CDR3 is 12 amino acids long. The CDR3 region has the DNA TGTGCCAGCAGTCGTGACGGGAGGCAGCAGTACTTC. It translates to CASSRDGRQQYF.

Only a few counts were recorded for this clone. The chain uses TRBV30 and TRBJ2-7, with D perhaps TRBD2 (5 bases). This CDR3 region has 14 residues. Germline V gene sequence: CDR1 GTSNPN, CDR2 SVGIG (reference sequence). The V end was cut by 2 bases, the J end by 3 bases, with 14 bases between. For the CDR3, the DNA is TGTGCCTGGAGTCCTACCGGACTGCACTACGAGCAGTACTTC. This translates into CAWSPTGLHYEQYF.

The chain employs TRBV2 and TRBJ2-7; D might be TRBD1 (5 bases). The CDR3 spans 15 residues. V gave up 2 bases and J gave up 3 bases, with 14 bases separating them. Per germline, CDR1 SNHLY and CDR2 FYNNEI. CDR3 DNA sequence: TGTGCCAGCAGTGAATTTGGTCAGGGTAACTACGAGCAGTACTTC. Its translation: CASSEFGQGNYEQYF.

The CDR3 loop is CASSAPGTGGTEAFF. CDR3 in DNA: TGTGCCAGTAGTGCCCCCGGGACAGGGGGCACTGAAGCTTTCTTT. The V gene is TRBV19, the J gene TRBJ1-1; 11 nucleotides agree with TRBD1. The CDR3 is 15 amino acids. Germline V CDR1 and CDR2: LNHDA, SQIVND (reference sequence). V shed 5 bases, J shed 4 bases, and the junction held 6 bases outside the gene matches.

This chain uses TRBV6-1 with TRBJ1-2; D is unresolved. The CDR3 totals 13 residues. V was shortened by 6 bases and J by 8 bases, with 16 bases between the two germline ends. The germline V gene has CDR1 MNHNS and CDR2 SASEGT. CDR3 nucleotides: TGTGCCAGCAGCTCTTCGCGGACCGGCGGCTACACCTTC. This translates into CASSSSRTGGYTF.

The chain recombines TRBV11-1 with TRBJ1-1, with D tentatively TRBD1 (6 bases). CDR1 and CDR2 (germline): SGHAT, FQDESV (reference sequence). The length of the CDR3 is 15 residues. Trimming took 1 base from V and 6 from J, leaving 15 bases between them. CDR3: CASSLGGTRAAEAFF. As DNA, the CDR3 is TGTGCCAGCAGCTTAGGGGGGACAAGGGCCGCTGAAGCTTTCTTT.

The chain carries TRBV4-2 and TRBJ2-5, with 9 bases lining up with TRBD2. Germline V gene sequence: CDR1 LGHNA, CDR2 YNFKEQ. The CDR3 has 15 amino acids. V lost 1 base, J lost 4 bases, and 4 bases stayed unmatched. The DNA of the CDR3 is TGTGCCAGCAGCCAAGTTGCGGGGGGGCGAGAGACCCAGTACTTC. Translation: CASSQVAGGRETQYF.

CDR3 DNA: TGTGCCAGCAGCTCCGACGAATCTTGGCCCAAAAACATTCAGTACTTC. As protein: CASSSDESWPKNIQYF. This rearrangement joins TRBV5-4 to TRBJ2-4; D unclear. This CDR3 is built from 16 residues. From germline, CDR1 is SGHNT and CDR2 YYREEE (reference sequence). V lost 3 bases, J lost 2 bases, and 15 bases lay in between.